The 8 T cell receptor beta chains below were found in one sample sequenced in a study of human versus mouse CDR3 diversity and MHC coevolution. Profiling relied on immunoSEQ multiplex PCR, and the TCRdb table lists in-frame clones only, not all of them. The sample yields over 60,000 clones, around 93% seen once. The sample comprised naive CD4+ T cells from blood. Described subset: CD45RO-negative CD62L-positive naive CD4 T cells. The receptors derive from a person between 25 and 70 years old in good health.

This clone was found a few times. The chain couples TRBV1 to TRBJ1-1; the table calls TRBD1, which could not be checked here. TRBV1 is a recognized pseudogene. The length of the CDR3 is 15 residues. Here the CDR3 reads CTSSLSTGSPTEAFF. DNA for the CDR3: TGCACCAGCAGCCTTTCGACAGGGAGCCCCACTGAAGCTTTCTTT.

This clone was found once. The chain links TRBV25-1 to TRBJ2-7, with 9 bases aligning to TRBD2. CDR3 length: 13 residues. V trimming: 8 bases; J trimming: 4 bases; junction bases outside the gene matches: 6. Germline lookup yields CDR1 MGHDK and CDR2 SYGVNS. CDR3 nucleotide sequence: TGTGCCAGCCGCGGGGGGGGGCAATACGAGCAGTACTTC. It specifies CASRGGGQYEQYF.

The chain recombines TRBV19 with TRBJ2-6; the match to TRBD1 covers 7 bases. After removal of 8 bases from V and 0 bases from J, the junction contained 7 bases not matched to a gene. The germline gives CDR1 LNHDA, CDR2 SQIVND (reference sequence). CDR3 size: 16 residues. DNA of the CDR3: TGTGCCAGTCGGGAACAGGGGCGCTCTGGGGCCAACGTCCTGACTTTC. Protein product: CASREQGRSGANVLTF.

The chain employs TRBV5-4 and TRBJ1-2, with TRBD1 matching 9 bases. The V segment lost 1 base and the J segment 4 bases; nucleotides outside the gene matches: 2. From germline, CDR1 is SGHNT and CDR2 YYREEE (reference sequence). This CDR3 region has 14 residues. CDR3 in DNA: TGTGCCAGCAGCTTGCAGGGACAGGGCTATGGCTACACCTTC. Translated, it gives CASSLQGQGYGYTF.

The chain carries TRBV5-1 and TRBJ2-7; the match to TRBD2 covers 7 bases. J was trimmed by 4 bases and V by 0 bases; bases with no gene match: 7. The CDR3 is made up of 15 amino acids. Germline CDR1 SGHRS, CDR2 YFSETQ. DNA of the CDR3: TGCGCCAGCAGCTTGGTGTCTAGCGGATCTTACGAGCAGTACTTC. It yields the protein CASSLVSSGSYEQYF.

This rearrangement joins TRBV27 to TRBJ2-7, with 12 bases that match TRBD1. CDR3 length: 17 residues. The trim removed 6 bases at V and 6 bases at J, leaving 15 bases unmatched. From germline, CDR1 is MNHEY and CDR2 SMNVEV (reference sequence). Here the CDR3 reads CASSKITGTGGHGEQYF. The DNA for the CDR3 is TGTGCCAGCAGCAAGATCACCGGGACAGGGGGCCATGGCGAGCAGTACTTC.

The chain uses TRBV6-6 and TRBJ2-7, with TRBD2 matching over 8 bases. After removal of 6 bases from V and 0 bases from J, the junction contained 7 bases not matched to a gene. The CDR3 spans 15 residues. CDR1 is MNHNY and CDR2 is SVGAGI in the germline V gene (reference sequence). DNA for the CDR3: TGTGCCAGCAGACCAACAGGGACTAGCTCCTACGAGCAGTACTTC. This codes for CASRPTGTSSYEQYF.

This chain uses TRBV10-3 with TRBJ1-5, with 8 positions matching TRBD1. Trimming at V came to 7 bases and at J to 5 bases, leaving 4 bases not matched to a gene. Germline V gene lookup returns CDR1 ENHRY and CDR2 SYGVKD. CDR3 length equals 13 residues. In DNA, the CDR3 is TGTGCCATCATTATACAGGGGGATCAGCCCCAGCATTTT. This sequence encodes CAIIIQGDQPQHF.